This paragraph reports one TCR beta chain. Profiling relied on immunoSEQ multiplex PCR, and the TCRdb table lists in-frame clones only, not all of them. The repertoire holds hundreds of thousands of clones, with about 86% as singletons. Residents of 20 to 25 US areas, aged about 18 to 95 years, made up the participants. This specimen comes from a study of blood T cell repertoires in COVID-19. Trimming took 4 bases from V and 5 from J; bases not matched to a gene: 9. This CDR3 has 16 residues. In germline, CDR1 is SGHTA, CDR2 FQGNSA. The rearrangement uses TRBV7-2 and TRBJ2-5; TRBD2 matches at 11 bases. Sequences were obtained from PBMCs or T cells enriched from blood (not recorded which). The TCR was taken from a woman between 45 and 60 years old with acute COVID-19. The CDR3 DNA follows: TGTGCCAGCAGCTCAGGCCCTAGCGGGAGGAGGGAGACCCAGTACTTC. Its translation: CASSSGPSGRRETQYF.